This T cell receptor beta chain is drawn from a study of cytomegalovirus exposure and HLA in healthy donors. 13 Jbeta primers and 60 Vbeta primers were used for the PCR. The repertoire was sequenced with immunoSEQ multiplex PCR; TCRdb's copy has only in-frame clones and lacks some. The sample data list some 200,000 clones. With regard to this clone: Its specificity is not known.

The CDR3 is 19 residues long. Study-level points and caveats: A later analysis reportedly found fewer N-insertions in an Asian-associated ancestry cluster than the roughly 670-donor mean. Some highly shared sequence variants likely arose as a pipeline artifact. Association of a missense DCLRE1C variant with TCR beta V- and J-gene trimming was reported in a later analysis. CMV serostatus was the sole immune exposure data available.

This TCR was recovered from a boy younger than 18 in good health and CMV-seronegative. The chain couples TRBV1 to TRBJ2-7; the table's D call of TRBD1 was not tested on the DNA. TRBV1 is described as a pseudogene. What was sequenced was PBMCs. The CDR3 is CTSSQEGAFGDLSAYEQYF. For the CDR3, the DNA is TGCACCAGCAGCCAAGAAGGGGCCTTCGGAGACTTAAGCGCCTACGAGCAGTACTTC.